This is a list of T cell receptor beta chains from one sample in a study of Graves' ophthalmopathy and Graves' hyperthyroidism. TCRdb reprocessed the multiplex PCR reads with MiXCR, giving one entry per CDR3 protein. Among about 740,000 distinct CDR3 sequences, approximately 40% were seen once, and the ten largest hold approximately 43%. Source material: peripheral blood. The source is an adult man with Graves' ophthalmopathy. The CDR3 runs from the conserved cysteine through the conserved F or W. Each record gives: clone size, V gene, J gene, D gene, CDR3 protein, CDR3 DNA. D genes are given only for firm matches. Clone sizes are given selectively: once, few, many, or a class where the clone is expanded.

>once|TRBV7-2|TRBJ1-1|TRBD1
CASSRTGSMNTEAFF
TGTGCCAGCAGCAGGACAGGAAGCATGAACACTGAAGCTTTCTTT
>NA|TRBV7-9|TRBJ2-7|NA
CASSVGASYEQYF
TGTGCCAGCAGCGTTGGGGCCTCCTACGAGCAGTACTTC
>many|TRBV2|TRBJ2-5|NA
CASSTRQGGQETQYF
TGTGCCAGCAGTACCCGACAGGGAGGCCAAGAGACCCAGTACTTC
>NA|TRBV20-1|TRBJ2-7|TRBD1
CSARGTGEIGYEQYF
TGCAGTGCTAGGGGGACAGGCGAGATAGGCTACGAGCAGTACTTC
>NA|TRBV7-4|TRBJ1-2|NA
CASNFIAGNYGYTF
TGTGCCAGCAACTTCATCGCAGGAAACTATGGCTACACCTTC
>NA|TRBV6-1|TRBJ1-3|TRBD1
CASSFRGQGNTIYF
TGTGCCAGCAGTTTCAGGGGGCAAGGAAACACCATATATTTT
>NA|TRBV7-2|TRBJ2-1|TRBD2
CASSASRLAGGLHNEQFF
TGTGCCAGCAGCGCGAGTCGACTAGCGGGAGGGCTCCACAATGAGCAGTTCTTC
>once|TRBV6-1|TRBJ1-4|NA
CASISRVNEKLFF
TGTGCCAGCATATCGAGGGTTAATGAAAAACTGTTTTTT
>NA|TRBV15|TRBJ1-3|NA
CATSRGGKGNTIYF
TGTGCCACCAGCAGGGGAGGAAAGGGAAACACCATATATTTT
>NA|TRBV7-3|TRBJ2-2|NA
CASWNTGELFF
TGTGCCAGCTGGAACACCGGGGAGCTGTTTTTT
>NA|TRBV10-3|TRBJ1-3|NA
CAIRGEGDGNTIYF
TGTGCCATCAGGGGGGAGGGGGACGGAAACACCATATATTTT
>few|TRBV20-1|TRBJ1-5|TRBD1
CSARETGGKSNQPQHF
TGCAGTGCTAGAGAAACAGGGGGCAAGAGCAATCAGCCCCAGCATTTT
>NA|TRBV29-1|TRBJ1-3|NA
CSVELAEKNTIYF
TGCAGCGTTGAACTAGCGGAAAAGAACACCATATATTTT
>NA|TRBV20-1|TRBJ2-7|NA
CSARDQLDSYYEQYF
TGCAGTGCTAGAGACCAATTAGACAGCTACTACGAGCAGTACTTC
>few|TRBV5-4|TRBJ1-1|NA
CASSLGLQGMNTEAFF
TGTGCCAGCAGCTTGGGGCTACAGGGTATGAACACTGAAGCTTTCTTT
>few|TRBV7-9|TRBJ2-7|TRBD2
CASSFGGRGYEQYF
TGTGCCAGCAGCTTCGGCGGGAGAGGGTACGAGCAGTACTTC
>NA|TRBV10-3|TRBJ1-1|TRBD1
CAISEPTGTTEAFF
TGTGCCATCAGTGAGCCGACAGGGACCACTGAAGCTTTCTTT
>NA|TRBV9|TRBJ2-6|NA
CASSGRPGGNVLTF
TGTGCCAGCAGCGGCCGACCTGGGGGGAACGTCCTGACTTTC
>NA|TRBV24-1|TRBJ1-5|NA
CASSPLSNQPQHF
TGTGCCAGCTCACCTCTCAGCAATCAGCCCCAGCATTTT
>few|TRBV6-4|TRBJ2-7|TRBD1
CASGQGTNEQYF
TGTGCCAGCGGACAGGGAACGAACGAGCAGTACTTC
>NA|TRBV9|TRBJ1-3|TRBD1
CASSDTTGGSGNTIYF
TGTGCCAGCAGCGATACGACAGGGGGTTCTGGAAACACCATATATTTT
>many|TRBV7-2|TRBJ1-1|NA
CASSYRHTEAFF
TGTGCCAGCAGCTACAGACACACTGAAGCTTTCTTT
>NA|TRBV29-1|TRBJ2-1|TRBD2
CSVEYSGRAWSEQFF
TGCAGCGTCGAATATAGCGGGAGGGCATGGAGCGAGCAGTTCTTC
>NA|TRBV25-1|TRBJ2-3|NA
CTSRDTGADTQYF
TGTACCAGCAGGGATACGGGCGCAGATACGCAGTATTTT
>many|TRBV7-6|TRBJ1-4|NA
CASSLAGSADEKLFF
TGTGCCAGCAGCTTAGCCGGGTCGGCTGATGAAAAACTGTTTTTT
>few|TRBV14|TRBJ1-2|TRBD1
CASSPDRWTGGMDGYTF
TGTGCCAGCAGCCCAGACCGCTGGACAGGGGGCATGGATGGCTACACCTTC
>NA|TRBV12-3/TRBV12-4|TRBJ1-4|TRBD1
CASSWDRDNEKLFF
TGTGCCAGCAGTTGGGACAGGGATAATGAAAAACTGTTTTTT
>few|TRBV9|TRBJ2-7|TRBD2
CASSASGGVSYEQYF
TGTGCCAGCAGCGCTTCGGGGGGAGTCTCCTACGAGCAGTACTTC
>many|TRBV7-2|TRBJ1-6|NA
CASSPGSGGQGGSPLHF
TGTGCCAGCAGCCCGGGGTCAGGTGGCCAAGGCGGTTCACCCCTCCACTTT
>NA|TRBV29-1|TRBJ1-3|NA
CSVEHRGHYGNTIYF
TGCAGCGTTGAACATCGAGGACACTATGGAAACACCATATATTTT
>NA|TRBV2|TRBJ1-1|TRBD1
CASSSDRGPHTEAFF
TGTGCCAGCAGCTCGGACAGGGGGCCCCACACTGAAGCTTTCTTT
>NA|TRBV25-1|TRBJ2-5|NA
CASSLRVGAPQETQYF
TGTGCCAGCAGTTTACGAGTGGGCGCACCCCAAGAGACCCAGTACTTC
>NA|TRBV25-1|TRBJ2-5|NA
CASSPKAGGGPETQYF
TGTGCCAGCAGTCCAAAGGCCGGAGGGGGACCAGAGACCCAGTACTTC
>NA|TRBV6-5|TRBJ2-7|TRBD1
CASSYSPGQGSYEQYF
TGTGCCAGCAGTTATTCACCGGGACAGGGCTCCTACGAGCAGTACTTC
>NA|TRBV7-9|TRBJ2-3|NA
CASSLAGAGDTQYF
TGTGCCAGCAGCTTAGCGGGAGCGGGAGATACGCAGTATTTT
>few|TRBV12-3/TRBV12-4|TRBJ2-7|TRBD2
CASNAGVAGGLEQYF
TGTGCCAGCAACGCTGGGGTAGCGGGAGGCCTGGAGCAGTACTTC
>many|TRBV7-9|TRBJ2-5|TRBD2
CASSPGGQETQYF
TGTGCCAGCTCACCGGGAGGACAAGAGACCCAGTACTTC
>few|TRBV13|TRBJ2-7|TRBD2
CASSSQIAGSSYEQYF
TGTGCCAGCAGCTCCCAGATAGCGGGAAGCTCCTACGAGCAGTACTTC
>few|TRBV9|TRBJ2-7|TRBD2
CASSGPQGGGTYEQYF
TGTGCCAGCAGCGGCCCCCAGGGCGGGGGAACCTACGAGCAGTACTTC
>few|TRBV5-4|TRBJ2-5|NA
CASSPSSKETQYF
TGTGCCAGCTCACCCAGCAGCAAAGAGACCCAGTACTTC
>NA|TRBV20-1|TRBJ2-7|TRBD1
CSGGQGPLLYEQYF
TGCAGCGGAGGACAGGGACCGTTGCTCTACGAGCAGTACTTC
>many|TRBV29-1|TRBJ1-1|TRBD1
CSPGQGNTEAFF
TGCAGCCCCGGACAGGGGAACACTGAAGCTTTCTTT
>many|TRBV10-3|TRBJ2-6|NA
CASSYSGGDGANVLTF
TGTGCCAGCAGTTACTCCGGGGGCGACGGGGCCAACGTCCTGACTTTC
>NA|TRBV25-1|TRBJ2-2|TRBD1
CASRNTGARGELFF
TGTGCCAGCAGAAATACAGGGGCTCGGGGGGAGCTGTTTTTT
>many|TRBV15|TRBJ1-1|NA
CATSSGLSAEAFF
TGTGCCACCAGCAGCGGTTTGTCCGCCGAAGCTTTCTTT
>NA|TRBV10-2|TRBJ1-2|NA
CASSERTTYGYTF
TGCGCCAGCAGTGAACGGACGACCTATGGCTACACCTTC
>few|TRBV20-1|TRBJ2-7|NA
CSARDSGGPFYEQYF
TGCAGTGCTAGAGATTCAGGAGGGCCGTTCTACGAGCAGTACTTC
>NA|TRBV9|TRBJ2-5|TRBD1
CASSQGTGKETQYF
TGTGCCAGCAGCCAAGGGACAGGGAAGGAGACCCAGTACTTC
>few|TRBV7-2|TRBJ1-4|NA
CASSQYTITNEKLFF
TGTGCCAGCAGCCAATACACTATAACTAATGAAAAACTGTTTTTT
>few|TRBV7-9|TRBJ2-5|TRBD1
CASSSRGLSETQYF
TGTGCCAGCAGCTCCAGGGGGCTATCGGAGACCCAGTACTTC
>NA|TRBV9|TRBJ1-6|TRBD1
CASSMGQARGNSPLHF
TGTGCCAGCAGCATGGGACAGGCCCGGGGTAATTCACCCCTCCACTTT
>NA|TRBV29-1|TRBJ1-4|TRBD1
CSVDRQGREKLFF
TGCAGCGTCGACCGACAGGGTCGTGAAAAACTGTTTTTT
>few|TRBV7-9|TRBJ2-5|NA
CASSLSSGVETQYF
TGTGCCAGCAGCTTAAGTTCGGGGGTTGAGACCCAGTACTTC